The sample holds many counts of the clone carrying this T cell receptor beta chain. The sample comes from a study of kidney transplant recipient with SARS-CoV-2 infection. Each CDR3 protein is one row after TCRdb ran MiXCR on the reads. The table includes under 250,000 distinct CDR3 sequences, more than 25% detected once. The source is a young adult male patient who had COVID-19 and was a kidney transplant recipient. Some T cells may possibly be graft donor cells. This sample comprised a blood sample, obtained at baseline and around day 120 from a kidney transplant recipient.

CDR3 bases: TGTGCCAGCAGCGGACGGGACCTCTACGAGCAGTACTTC. Protein product: CASSGRDLYEQYF. The gene calls are TRBV7-9 and TRBJ2-7; perhaps D is TRBD1 or TRBD2 (5 bases each). CDR3 size: 13 residues. V lost 5 bases to trimming and J lost 3 bases, with 11 bases between them. The germline V gene has CDR1 SEHNR and CDR2 FQNEAQ (reference sequence).